The sequence of this TCR beta chain was determined in a study of CD8+ T cells in alopecia areata. The overall study: Those treated were given oral tofacitinib at 5 to 10 mg twice daily. General study points: Greater clonality was observed in lesional scalp samples, especially alopecia totalis/universalis, versus normal scalp.

As regards this clone: Its antigen is as yet unknown.

Germline CDR1 SNHLY, CDR2 FYNNEI. The CDR3 extends over 14 amino acids. V was shortened by 5 bases and J by 7 bases, with 14 bases between the two germline ends. Once RNA had been extracted, it was reverse transcribed into cDNA to act as the sequencing template. Using immunoSEQ multiplex PCR, the repertoire was profiled, and TCRdb retains in-frame clones only, with some absent. The profile shows roughly 140,000 clones, around 55% of them singletons. Peripheral blood and lesional scalp punch biopsies came from alopecia areata patients. Sorting of PBMCs yielded the CD4+ and CD8+ T cells. The sequences come from CD8+ T cells sorted from blood, collected at week 0. The chain employs TRBV2 and TRBJ1-4; D is undetermined. The TCR sequence derives from a human donor with alopecia areata. The CDR3 nucleotides read TGTGCCAGCAGTACGTATTCGCCGGCTGAAAAACTGTTTTTT. This sequence encodes CASSTYSPAEKLFF.